These T cell receptor beta chains were read from a single sample in a study of metastatic and nonmetastatic thyroid tumors. TCRdb re-clonotyped the PCR reads via MiXCR. This table holds about 41,000 clones, roughly 24% found once. Sequenced sample: tumor tissue. These receptors were collected from a female donor with papillary thyroid cancer or a benign thyroid nodule (not recorded which). Some clones in this sample may be carry-over from other donors' samples. Each CDR3 is given with its conserved first and last residue. Fields, in order: V gene, CDR3 protein.

v_call: TRBV6-2/TRBV6-3; cdr3_aa: CASSYATGGYEQFF
v_call: TRBV6-1; cdr3_aa: CASSAGQGGPEFF
v_call: TRBV11-1; cdr3_aa: CASSLASAGEIHEQYF
v_call: TRBV27; cdr3_aa: CPSSLSMSGSSYEQYF
v_call: TRBV19; cdr3_aa: CASSIRTGLRMNTEAFF
v_call: TRBV3-1; cdr3_aa: CASSQAAGGLEQYF
v_call: TRBV7-6; cdr3_aa: CASSLAPGAYAQTSYNEQFF
v_call: TRBV6-2/TRBV6-3; cdr3_aa: CASSYSRTSGNEQFF
v_call: TRBV27; cdr3_aa: CASSLTGNGYTF
v_call: TRBV6-1; cdr3_aa: CASSQEGYGYTF
v_call: TRBV30; cdr3_aa: CAWLPAGPNYGYTF
v_call: TRBV11-2; cdr3_aa: CASSPRLAGGYNEQFF
v_call: TRBV28; cdr3_aa: CASSFPAGGRAGGTEAFF
v_call: TRBV4-1; cdr3_aa: CASSQDPAGGPYEQYF
v_call: TRBV28; cdr3_aa: CASSPQGLSSYEQYF
v_call: TRBV19; cdr3_aa: CASTLGQGASYGYTF
v_call: TRBV5-6; cdr3_aa: CASSLGRDTFF
v_call: TRBV6-1; cdr3_aa: CASSALDIRRNSPLHF
v_call: TRBV4-1; cdr3_aa: CASSQVPGEGQYF
v_call: TRBV19; cdr3_aa: CASSMMGSNTEAFF
v_call: TRBV11-3; cdr3_aa: CASSVTTNTGELFF
v_call: TRBV5-1; cdr3_aa: CASSLDAGSYNEQFF
v_call: TRBV9; cdr3_aa: CASSSRPGEFPGNTIYF
v_call: TRBV20-1; cdr3_aa: CSAPVNTEAFF
v_call: TRBV3-1; cdr3_aa: CASSQRDRVSYEQYF
v_call: TRBV12-3/TRBV12-4; cdr3_aa: CASSLGREETQYF
v_call: TRBV5-1; cdr3_aa: CASSLAPVTDFQETQYF
v_call: TRBV7-2; cdr3_aa: CASSLGGGGAGELFF
v_call: TRBV20-1; cdr3_aa: CSALLGLSYEQYF
v_call: TRBV5-1; cdr3_aa: CASSGVNTDTQYF
v_call: TRBV25-1; cdr3_aa: CASSPGSGQGSGELFF
v_call: TRBV7-9; cdr3_aa: CASSQQGRDTEAFF
v_call: TRBV12-3/TRBV12-4; cdr3_aa: CASRHGKGSYEQYF
v_call: TRBV6-1; cdr3_aa: CASKAGALNQPQHF
v_call: TRBV6-5; cdr3_aa: CASSYSAWAPETQYF
v_call: TRBV2; cdr3_aa: CASSALENSEAFF
v_call: TRBV6-1; cdr3_aa: CARKRTVPVYEQYF
v_call: TRBV4-2; cdr3_aa: CASSQGQNTDTQYF
v_call: TRBV3-1; cdr3_aa: CASSPGPGRKIYNEQFF
v_call: TRBV30; cdr3_aa: CAWSPWGREQYF
v_call: TRBV5-8; cdr3_aa: CASSLEGDGTDTQYF
v_call: TRBV2; cdr3_aa: CASRDRVNTGELFF
v_call: TRBV6-5; cdr3_aa: CASSYSGGEGYTF
v_call: TRBV5-8; cdr3_aa: CASTPRALNTEAFF
v_call: TRBV10-3; cdr3_aa: CAIAGGYEQYF
v_call: TRBV10-1; cdr3_aa: CASSDPGQGIYEQYF
v_call: TRBV19; cdr3_aa: CASSIQGHQPQHF
v_call: TRBV6-1; cdr3_aa: CASSVSGATGELFF
v_call: TRBV12-3/TRBV12-4; cdr3_aa: CASRSGSKIETQYF
v_call: TRBV5-1; cdr3_aa: CASSRTGGELGTDTQYF
v_call: TRBV24-1; cdr3_aa: CATSDRTGGWETQYF
v_call: TRBV6-1; cdr3_aa: CASRDRSTYNEQFF
v_call: TRBV19; cdr3_aa: CASSKNRVGYEKLFF
v_call: TRBV7-2; cdr3_aa: CASLGGNSGFNYGYTF
v_call: TRBV28; cdr3_aa: CASSPTGTKYYEQYF
v_call: TRBV24-1; cdr3_aa: CATSDSDSPATDTQYF
v_call: TRBV6-1; cdr3_aa: CASRKDRDEQYF